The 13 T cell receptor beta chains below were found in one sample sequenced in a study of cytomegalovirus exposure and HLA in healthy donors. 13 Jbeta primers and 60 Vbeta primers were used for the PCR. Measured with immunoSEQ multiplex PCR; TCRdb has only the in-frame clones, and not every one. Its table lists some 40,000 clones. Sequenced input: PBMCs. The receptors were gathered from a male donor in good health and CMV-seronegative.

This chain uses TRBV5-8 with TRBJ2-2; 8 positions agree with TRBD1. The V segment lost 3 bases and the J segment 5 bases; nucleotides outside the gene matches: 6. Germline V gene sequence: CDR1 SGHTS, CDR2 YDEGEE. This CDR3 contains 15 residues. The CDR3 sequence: CASSSGDRSTGELFF. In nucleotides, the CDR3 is TGTGCCAGCAGCTCGGGGGACAGGTCGACCGGGGAGCTGTTTTTT.

As DNA, the CDR3 is TGTGCCACCAGCAGACAGACAGGGGGTAATGAAAAACTGTTTTTT. Its translation is CATSRQTGGNEKLFF. The chain combines TRBV15 with TRBJ1-4; 9 bases agree with TRBD1. Germline CDR1 is LNHNV and CDR2 is YYDKDF (reference sequence). This CDR3 has 15 residues. V was clipped by 2 bases and J by 4 bases; unmatched bases: 2.

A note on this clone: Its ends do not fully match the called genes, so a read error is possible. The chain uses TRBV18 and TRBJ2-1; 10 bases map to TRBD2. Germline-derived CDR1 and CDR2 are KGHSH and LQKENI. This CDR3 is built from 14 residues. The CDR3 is CAGSPLLAGNEQFF. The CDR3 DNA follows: TGTGCCGGCTCACCACTACTAGCGGGAAATGAGCAGTTCTTC.

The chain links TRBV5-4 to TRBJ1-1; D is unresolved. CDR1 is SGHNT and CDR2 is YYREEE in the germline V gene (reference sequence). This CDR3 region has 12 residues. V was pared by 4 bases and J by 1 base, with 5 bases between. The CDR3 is CASSPRNTEAFF. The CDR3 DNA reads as TGTGCCAGCAGCCCGAGGAACACTGAAGCTTTCTTT.

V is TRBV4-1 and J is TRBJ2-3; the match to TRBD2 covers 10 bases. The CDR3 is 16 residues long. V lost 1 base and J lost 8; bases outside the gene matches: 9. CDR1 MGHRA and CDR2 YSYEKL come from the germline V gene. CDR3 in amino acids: CASSQGAGGALSTQYF. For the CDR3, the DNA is TGCGCCAGCAGCCAAGGAGCGGGGGGGGCATTAAGTACGCAGTATTTT.

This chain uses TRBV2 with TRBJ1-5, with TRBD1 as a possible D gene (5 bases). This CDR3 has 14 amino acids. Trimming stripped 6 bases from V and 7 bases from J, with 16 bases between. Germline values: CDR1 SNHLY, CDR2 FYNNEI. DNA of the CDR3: TGTGCCAGCAGAGGAGGGGCGGTGCACCAGCCCCAGCATTTT. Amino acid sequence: CASRGGAVHQPQHF.

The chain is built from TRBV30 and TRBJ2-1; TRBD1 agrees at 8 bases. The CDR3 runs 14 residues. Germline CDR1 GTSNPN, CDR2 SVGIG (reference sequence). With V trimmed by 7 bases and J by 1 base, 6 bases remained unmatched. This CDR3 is CAFDRGWSYNEQFF. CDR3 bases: TGTGCCTTTGACAGGGGATGGTCCTACAATGAGCAGTTCTTC. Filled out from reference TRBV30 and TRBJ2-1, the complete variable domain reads SQTIHQWPATLVQPVGSPLSLECTVEGTSNPNLYWYRQAAGRGLQLLFYSVGIGQISSEVPQNLSASRPQDRQFILSSKKLLLSDSGFYLCAFDRGWSYNEQFFGPGTRLTVL.

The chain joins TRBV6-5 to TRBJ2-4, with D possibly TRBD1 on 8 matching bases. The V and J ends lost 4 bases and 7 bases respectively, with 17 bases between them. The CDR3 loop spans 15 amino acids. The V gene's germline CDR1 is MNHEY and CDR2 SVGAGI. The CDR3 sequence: CASSSLDRGGNIQYF. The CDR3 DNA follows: TGTGCCAGCAGTTCTTTAGACAGGGGAGGGAACATTCAGTACTTC.

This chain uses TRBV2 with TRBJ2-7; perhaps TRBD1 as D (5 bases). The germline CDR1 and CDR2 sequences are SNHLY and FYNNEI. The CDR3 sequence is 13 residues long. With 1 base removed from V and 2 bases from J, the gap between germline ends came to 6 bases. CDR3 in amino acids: CASSEGTTYEQYF. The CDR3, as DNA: TGTGCCAGCAGTGAAGGGACAACCTACGAGCAGTACTTC.

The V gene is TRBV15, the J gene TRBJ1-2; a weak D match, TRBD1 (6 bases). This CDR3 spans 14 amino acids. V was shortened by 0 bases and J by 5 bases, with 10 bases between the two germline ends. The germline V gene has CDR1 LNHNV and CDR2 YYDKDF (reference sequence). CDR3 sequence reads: CATSRDGTGYGYTF. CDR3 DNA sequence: TGTGCCACCAGCAGAGATGGCACAGGGTATGGCTACACCTTC.

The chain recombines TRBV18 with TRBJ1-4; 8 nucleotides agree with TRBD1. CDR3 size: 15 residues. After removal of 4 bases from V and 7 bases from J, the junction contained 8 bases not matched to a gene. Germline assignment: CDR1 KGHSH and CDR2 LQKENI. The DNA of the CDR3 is TGTGCCAGCTCACGAAGAGGACAGGGTGGTGAAAAACTGTTTTTT. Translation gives CASSRRGQGGEKLFF. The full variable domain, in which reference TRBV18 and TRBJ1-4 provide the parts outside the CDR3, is NAGVMQNPRHLVRRRGQEARLRCSPMKGHSHVYWYRQLPEEGLKFMVYLQKENIIDESGMPKERFSAEFPKEGPSILRIQQVVRGDSAAYFCASSRRGQGGEKLFFGSGTQLSVL.

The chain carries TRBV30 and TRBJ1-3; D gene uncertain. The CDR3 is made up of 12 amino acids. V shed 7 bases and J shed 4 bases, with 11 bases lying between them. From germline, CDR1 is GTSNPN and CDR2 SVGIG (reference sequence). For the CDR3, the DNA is TGTGCCTCGTTTGAGCCAGGAAACACCATATATTTT. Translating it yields CASFEPGNTIYF.

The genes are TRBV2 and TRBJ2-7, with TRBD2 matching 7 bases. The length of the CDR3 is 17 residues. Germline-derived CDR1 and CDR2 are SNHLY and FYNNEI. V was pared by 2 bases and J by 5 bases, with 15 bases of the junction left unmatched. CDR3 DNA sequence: TGTGCCAGCAGTGAATTAGTCGGGTCCGGGCGGGGGAACGAGCAGTACTTC. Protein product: CASSELVGSGRGNEQYF.